This T cell receptor (beta chain) was sequenced for a study of T cell changes during pregnancy in multiple sclerosis. The method was immunoSEQ multiplex PCR; TCRdb's version includes in-frame clones alone and lacks a portion of them. This sample has approximately 70,000 clones; around 94% occur once, and the top ten carry 0.11% to 0.15%. Sample: CD4+ T cells from peripheral blood mononuclear cells, taken after pregnancy. The receptor's source is a female donor with multiple sclerosis, enrolled in a pregnancy study.

The CDR3 DNA follows: TGTGCCAGCAGCCAGACAGGAACGGTCACAGATACGCAGTATTTT. This codes for CASSQTGTVTDTQYF. This chain links TRBV25-1 with TRBJ2-3; TRBD1 is a possible D gene (6 bases). Looked up from germline, CDR1 is MGHDK and CDR2 is SYGVNS. V shed 6 bases and J shed 2 bases, with 15 bases lying between them. CDR3 size: 15 residues.